This TCR beta chain derives from a study of shared clonotypes between healthy human individuals (dated by TCRdb to about 2020). Context from the whole study: A couple of women and a few men aged 18 to 49 years were included in the cohort. For each donor, CD4 naive and CD4 memory were each run on three plates, CD8 naive on two plates, and CD8 memory on one plate. To estimate repertoire size and how much clonotypes are shared between individuals, the study performed deep sequencing of blood TCR repertoires from a handful of healthy adults. Libraries were prepared and TCR repertoires were sequenced by different laboratories using diverse techniques, in order to increase sequencing depth and limit assay-specific biases. Each donor's leukapheresis produced roughly between roughly 0.85 and 10 billion PBMCs. Summary of the overall study and its limitations: Compared with non-shared clonotypes, clonotypes shared by all four sorted-subset donors had higher generation probabilities. The genetic and exposure-history diversity represented was limited by the small number of donors. Incomplete sequencing was indicated by rarefaction of sorted-subset datasets, despite the large sequencing depth. Across a few donors, approximately 4.9% of naive CD4, roughly 3.3% of naive CD8, approximately 2.5% of memory CD4, and approximately 0.4% of memory CD8 clonotypes were shared. Only blood was sampled, and tissue TCR repertoires likely differ from those in blood. Naive subsets generally had larger estimated clonotype richness than memory subsets. Pairwise subsampling indicated that sequencing depth was expected to affect the degree of clonotype sharing among donors.

In the case of this clone: The clone's antigen remains unknown. No base qualities exist here, and no much larger clone lies one base off it.

The donors were healthy, HIV-negative adults with no recently reported acute infections or vaccinations. Every donor was a Caucasian adult residing in Nashville, Tennessee, USA. CD4+ T cells were enriched by magnetic negative selection, after which naive cells were positively selected on CD45RA and the negative fraction was taken as the memory subset. Blood was collected by leukapheresis, and PBMCs were isolated by Ficoll-Histopaque density gradient centrifugation and then cryopreserved in liquid nitrogen vapor phase. Analytical flow cytometry was used to check the purity and quantity of each magnetically sorted T cell population. Each sorted fraction had its genomic DNA isolated and then quantified by UV absorbance on a Nanodrop 2000c. From a lookup of the germline V gene, CDR1 and CDR2 are SGHVS and FNYEAQ. The CDR3 contains 16 residues, cysteine and phenylalanine counted. Solely the CDR3 DNA is kept, with 48 bases framed from the first base. Trimming removed 4 bases from V and 5 bases from J; the gene matches leave 11 bases unexplained.

Using the deep immunoSEQ assay, TCR CDR3 regions were amplified from genomic DNA by multiplex PCR. Extracted genomic DNA from each cell subset was spread evenly across all wells of several immunoSEQ 96-well plates, with each plate serving as a replicate. Each replicate PCR for sorted subsets received around 0.2 ug genomic DNA, equal to about 30,000 T cell genomes. Purified libraries were measured with a Qubit 3.0 fluorometer, size-checked on a Bioanalyzer 2100, and measured again with the KAPA Library Quantification kit. A separate single-read 150-cycle Illumina NextSeq 550 flow cell was used to sequence each immunoSEQ 96-well plate. In the paper's pipeline: Because the immunoSEQ output held only junctional sequences and lacked quality scores, the filtering could not match the filtering applied to full-length reads. Sequences were annotated with PyIR, a Python wrapper for IgBLAST v1.9, and V/J genes and CDR3 were assigned using IMGT germline references. Reads were filtered out if the reads had weak V/J assignments (E-value above 1e-6), no CDR3, stop codons, out-of-frame junctions, or ambiguous translated residues. V3J clonotypes were defined as sequences sharing the same inferred V gene, J gene, and CDR3 amino acid sequence. Percentage overlap between repertoires was calculated by dividing the number of shared unique clonotypes by the size of the smaller repertoire. Richness of each repertoire was evaluated using RTK rarefaction, the Chao1 estimator, and Recon v2.1 estimates of unobserved clonotypes. For all TCRbeta clonotypes obtained by the gDNA method from a few donors, generation probabilities were computed with OLGA. TCRdb obtained this table from immuneACCESS and retained in-frame rearrangements with V and J assigned. These tables miss some clones; where compared with another copy, unresolved V genes account for less than half of the shortfall, and the remainder is unexplained. The V and J calls and the clone size are those of that table, but D and trimming were determined from the DNA. The table for this sample lists over 2 million clones; around 90% of them were counted only once. Around 0.35% of the sample lies in the top ten.

Here the chain combines TRBV7-6 and TRBJ2-5; TRBD1 lines up with 9 middle nucleotides. This sequence originates from a man between 18 and 35 years old in good health. Some clones in this sample may be carry-over from other donors' samples. Sequencing input: naive CD4+ T cells from PBMCs. The sample's cell subset or site, from its label and the paper: CD45RA+ positively selected. CDR3 region: CASSWASGQGFETQYF. The bases are TGTGCCAGCAGCTGGGCTTCTGGACAGGGGTTTGAGACCCAGTACTTC.